In its sample, the clone carrying this T cell receptor (beta chain) was seen a few times. No antigen is known for it. Unmatched junction bases numbered 4, after V lost 1 base and J lost 4 bases. The CDR3 extends over 15 amino acids. Germline V lookup: CDR1 SGHNT, CDR2 YYREEE (reference sequence). The sample belongs to a study of beta chain features in type 1 diabetes. Sorting based on CD45RO/CCR7/CD25/CD127/CD95/CD27 separated CD4+ naive, central memory, regulatory and stem cell-like memory cells. Sequenced material consisted of expressed TCRB transcripts (all of the isolated RNA was reverse transcribed). Measured with immunoSEQ multiplex PCR; TCRdb has only the in-frame clones, and not every one. This table has roughly 150,000 clones, 10% appearing once. Overall study results and limits: All four CD4+ subsets of Type 1 diabetes patients contained TCRB CDR3s that were moderately but significantly shorter. PCR might favor shorter templates, but any such skew would affect patients and controls equally.

The chain joins TRBV5-4 to TRBJ2-1, with 8 bases identical to TRBD2. The receptor comes from a man aged 25-45 years with type 1 diabetes. The material sequenced was central memory CD4+ T cells from blood. The CDR3 region is CASSLPGGPYNEQFF. The CDR3 DNA reads TGTGCCAGCAGCTTGCCGGGGGGGCCTTACAATGAGCAGTTCTTC.